The following is a TCR beta chain sequence with its context. Its antigen is currently unknown. V lost 6 bases, J lost 0 bases, and 11 bases lay in between. Germline CDR1 and CDR2: WSHSY and SAAADI. The CDR3 is 14 residues long. The sample originates from a study of CD8+CD57+ T cells in acquired aplastic anemia. Whole-study findings and limits: CD8+ Simpson's diversity did not differ significantly between patients and controls. Overlapping CD8+ CDR3 repertoires of patients and controls contained under 35 shared sequences.

It was genomic DNA that served as the template for profiling TCR beta VDJ and CDR3. TCRdb analysed the reads with MiXCR anew, one entry per CDR3 protein. The sample carries tens of thousands of distinct CDR3 sequences, about 56% recorded once. This TCR derives from a human donor in good health, serving as a control. V is TRBV10-2 and J is TRBJ1-1; tentative D call: TRBD1 (6 bases). The source material was sorted CD4+, CD8+, or CD8+CD57+ T cells (not recorded which) from PBMCs. CDR3 sequence: CASSRGQMNTEAFF. DNA for the CDR3: TGCGCCAGCAGCCGGGGGCAGATGAACACTGAAGCTTTCTTT.